The present T cell receptor beta chain was sequenced within a study of fetal regulatory T cell absence and autoimmunity. As for the study in general: Without clinical diabetes, IPEX patients showed exocrine pancreas autoimmunity.

Trimming shortened V by 4 bases and J by 1 base, and 10 bases separated the two germline ends. Germline V CDR1 and CDR2: MGHRA, YSYEKL. The CDR3 is 14 amino acids. As regards this clone: Its antigen is not identified.

Overall study results and limits: Cord blood and pancreas showed broadly similar TRB gene family usage. The oligoclonal enrichment was interpreted as supporting antigen-driven pancreatic autoimmunity before birth in IPEX syndrome.

This was a survey-level run. Repertoires were generated with immunoSEQ multiplex PCR, while TCRdb's copy carries only in-frame clones and drops some. The table includes around 100,000 clones, around 72% detected once. The sequence was collected from a male donor with IPEX syndrome. V and J are TRBV4-1 and TRBJ2-5; D gene unclear. What was sequenced was pancreas tissue. The CDR3 spells CASSRVVAQETQYF. The CDR3 DNA reads as TGCGCCAGCAGCCGTGTGGTAGCCCAAGAGACCCAGTACTTC.